A selection of T cell receptor beta chains follows, all from one sample in a study of blood T cell repertoires in COVID-19. Sequencing used immunoSEQ multiplex PCR; TCRdb keeps in-frame clones, though not all of them. The sample contains about 270,000 clones, around 86% of which appear only once. The sample consisted of peripheral blood. All receptors come from a man aged 50-60 years with acute or convalescent COVID-19. CDR3s include the opening cysteine and the closing phenylalanine or tryptophan. The D gene is left open where the match is weak. Only some rows state a clone size, as once, few, many or a class for expanded clones.

V	J	D	size	length	DNA	CDR3
TRBV30	TRBJ1-5	TRBD1	.	14	TGTGCCTGGGGACCGGGACAGGGGATTCAGCCCCAGCATTTT	CAWGPGQGIQPQHF
TRBV3-1/TRBV3-2	TRBJ2-3	TRBD2	.	16	TGTGCCAGCAGCCCTAGCGGGGGGCTGGGCACAGATACGCAGTATTTT	CASSPSGGLGTDTQYF
TRBV11-3	TRBJ2-3	.	.	15	TGTGCCAGCAGCTTAGACAGCGACAGCACAGATACGCAGTATTTT	CASSLDSDSTDTQYF
TRBV7-9	TRBJ1-2	TRBD1	once	15	TGTGCCAGCAGCTTAAGCGAGACAGGGGGCGGAGGCTACACCTTC	CASSLSETGGGGYTF
TRBV25-1	TRBJ2-7	.	.	14	TGTGCCAGCAGTGAAGCTACAGGGCTGAGGGAGCAGTACTTC	CASSEATGLREQYF
TRBV10-3	TRBJ2-7	TRBD2	.	12	TGTGCCATCAGCCGGGGGGCCTACGAGCAGTACTTC	CAISRGAYEQYF
TRBV27	TRBJ2-3	.	.	13	TGTGCCAGCAGGCAGACTAACACAGATACGCAGTATTTT	CASRQTNTDTQYF
TRBV5-1	TRBJ2-5	TRBD2	.	15	TGCGCCAGCAGCTTTGCTAGCGGGGGGCCGGAGACCCAGTACTTC	CASSFASGGPETQYF
TRBV18	TRBJ1-1	.	once	15	TGTGCCAGCTCACCAACAGGGCAGCCGCCGGGTGGAGCTTTCTTT	CASSPTGQPPGGAFF
TRBV6-5	TRBJ2-1	TRBD2	.	16	TGTGCCAGCAGTTTGACCCCGGGACTAGCGGGGGATGAGCAGTTCTTC	CASSLTPGLAGDEQFF
TRBV2	TRBJ1-5	.	few	13	TGTGCCAGCAGTGTTGGCAGGGTCCAGCCCCAGCATTTT	CASSVGRVQPQHF
TRBV7-2	TRBJ2-7	.	.	12	TGTGCCAGCAGCCTCACTGCCTACGAGCAGTACTTC	CASSLTAYEQYF
TRBV4-1	TRBJ2-2	TRBD1	.	14	TGCGCCAGCACCGGGACAGGGAGGACCGGGGAGCTGTTTTTT	CASTGTGRTGELFF
TRBV5-6	TRBJ2-7	.	.	13	TGTGCCAGCAGCTTGGTTTTTTCGGACGAGCAGTACTTC	CASSLVFSDEQYF
TRBV7-2	TRBJ1-1	.	.	15	TGTGCCAGCAGCTTAGTTCGGCATCGGGACACTGAAGCTTTCTTT	CASSLVRHRDTEAFF
TRBV30	TRBJ2-2	.	.	15	TGTGCCTGGATTTTAAGGGGACAGAACACCGGGGAGCTGTTTTTT	CAWILRGQNTGELFF
TRBV3-1/TRBV3-2	TRBJ1-1	TRBD1	.	14	TGTGCCAGCAGCCATAGGGACAGGGGTAATGAAGCTTTCTTT	CASSHRDRGNEAFF
TRBV18	TRBJ1-1	TRBD1	.	15	TGTGCCAGCTCACCACGGGGACAGTTGAACACTGAAGCTTTCTTT	CASSPRGQLNTEAFF
TRBV19	TRBJ2-5	.	.	14	TGTGCCAGCAGTAGGGGCCGAGAGGAGGAGACCCAGTACTTC	CASSRGREEETQYF
TRBV7-6	TRBJ2-7	.	.	14	TGTGCCAGCAGCTTAGATTACAGTACTTACGAGCAGTACTTC	CASSLDYSTYEQYF
TRBV5-1	TRBJ1-4	.	.	15	TGCGCCAGCAGCTTGGCCCCAGGGAACCGGGAAAAACTGTTTTTT	CASSLAPGNREKLFF
TRBV15	TRBJ1-2	TRBD1	.	15	TGTGCCACCAGCATACGACAGGGGCCATCGAGGGGCTACACCTTC	CATSIRQGPSRGYTF
TRBV2	TRBJ2-1	TRBD2	.	13	TGTGCCAGCAGTCGCGAGCGGGGGCAGGTGCAGTTCTTC	CASSRERGQVQFF
TRBV19	TRBJ2-6	TRBD2	.	19	TGTGCCAGTGCCTCCGGCCACCTAGCGGTAGCTGGGGGGGCCAACGTCCTGACTTTC	CASASGHLAVAGGANVLTF
TRBV5-1	TRBJ2-2	.	.	16	TGCGCCAGCAGCTTGGCAGGGCAGGTTGGGACCGGGGAGCTGTTTTTT	CASSLAGQVGTGELFF